This TCR beta chain is from a study of Graves' ophthalmopathy and Graves' hyperthyroidism. Study-level background: Blood was drawn at initial diagnosis, before any treatment. Study-wide results and limits: Stable hyperthyroidism and ophthalmopathy were told apart by a 13-signature model, which achieved about 90% sensitivity and just over 80% specificity.

From germline, CDR1 is SQVTM and CDR2 ANQGSEA. The CDR3 totals 15 residues. The trim removed 0 bases at V and 10 bases at J, leaving 10 bases unmatched. Each diagnosis was determined on the basis of clinical symptoms, serum thyroxine, TRAb, thyroid ultrasound and orbital computed tomography. RNA transcripts served as template for amplifying TCR beta CDR3 sequences. The first round was an RT-PCR with HTBI primers, and the second round was a multiplex PCR. In TCRdb, the multiplex PCR reads were re-called with MiXCR into one record per CDR3 protein. The sample yields 24,000 or so distinct CDR3 sequences, around 50% seen once. In the case of this clonotype: Its antigen is not known.

The source of this sequence is an adult woman with stable Graves' hyperthyroidism. Source material: peripheral blood. The chain uses TRBV29-1 and TRBJ1-4; TRBD1 agrees at 8 bases. The CDR3 spells CSVEDVDGQGGKLFF. CDR3 bases: TGCAGCGTTGAAGATGTTGACGGACAGGGAGGAAAACTGTTTTTT.